The present T cell receptor beta chain was sequenced within a study of blood T cell repertoires in COVID-19 (dated by TCRdb to about 2020). Some background on the complete study: Samples covering the acute and convalescent phases of COVID-19 were provided by collaborators in the United States, Italy and Spain. The prospective study material was composed of cDNA or gDNA derived from T cells, B-cell-depleted T cells, or PBMCs. The dataset comprised deeply sampled blood TCRbeta repertoires from subjects exposed to, actively infected with, or recovered from COVID-19. The repertoires were released in a freely available public database intended as a resource for research on the immune response to SARS-CoV-2. Samples came from the ongoing ImmuneRACE study (first 160 participants) plus 1,254 subjects from 6 global collaborators. Sample metadata almost always included a de-identified subject ID, COVID-19 status, age in years and sex. HLA class I and class II types, where available, came from metadata supplied by the sample provider rather than from assay-based typing.

A few counts support this clone. Its antigen remains unidentified. Base qualities were left out, and no much larger clone turns up one base away. The immunoSEQ Assay, a bias-controlled multiplex PCR, was used to amplify TCRbeta CDR3 regions from genomic DNA. The paper's data handling went like this. The number of nucleated cells in each sample was estimated from the amplification of reference gene primers within the assay. To quantify the absolute abundance of each unique TCRbeta CDR3 rearrangement, sequence reads were collapsed and filtered. For each sample, productive Simpson clonality was calculated as the square root of Simpson's diversity index over productive rearrangements. The table was pulled from immuneACCESS by TCRdb, which kept in-frame rearrangements only. Such tables lose some clones; where checked, under half of the loss comes from unresolved V genes, and the rest has no known cause. V and J calls and clone size are given by that table; D and trimming were obtained from the DNA. The sample data list approximately 76,000 clones, and about four fifths of these were observed just once. The top ten constitute approximately 10% of the sample.

The collaborating institutions used their own protocols to collect whole blood in K2EDTA tubes. For TCRbeta analysis, collaborators shipped samples in one of three forms: frozen whole blood, isolated PBMCs, or DNA extracted from either of those sample types. The CDR3, from cysteine to phenylalanine, totals 14 residues. Only the CDR3 portion is preserved as DNA: 42 bases, with reading frame beginning at the first base. Looking up the germline V gene (reference sequence) yields CDR1 LNHDA and CDR2 SQIVND. V is pared back by 8 bases and J by 2 bases, with 15 bases lying between the germline termini. What the study reported, not specific to this receptor: Clinical and demographic metadata were provided uncurated, with the amount varying by source and participant.

This receptor was obtained from a man aged 50-60 years with acute or convalescent COVID-19. The chain was built from TRBV19 and TRBJ1-1; the D region possibly corresponds to TRBD1 (5 bases align). What was sequenced was peripheral blood. The CDR3 reads CASAFQGLNTEAFF. The DNA sequence is TGTGCCAGTGCCTTTCAGGGCCTCAACACTGAAGCTTTCTTT.